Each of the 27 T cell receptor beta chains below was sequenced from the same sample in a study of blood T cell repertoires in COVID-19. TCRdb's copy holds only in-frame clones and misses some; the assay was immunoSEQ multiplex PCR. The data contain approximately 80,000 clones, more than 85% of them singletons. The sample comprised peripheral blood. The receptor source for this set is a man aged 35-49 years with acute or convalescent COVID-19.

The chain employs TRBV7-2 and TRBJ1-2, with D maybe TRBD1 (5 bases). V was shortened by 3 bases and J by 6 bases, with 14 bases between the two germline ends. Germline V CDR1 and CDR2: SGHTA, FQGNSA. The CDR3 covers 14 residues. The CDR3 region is CASSFRGLRDGYTF. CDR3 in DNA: TGTGCCAGCAGCTTCCGGGGACTCAGGGATGGCTACACCTTC.

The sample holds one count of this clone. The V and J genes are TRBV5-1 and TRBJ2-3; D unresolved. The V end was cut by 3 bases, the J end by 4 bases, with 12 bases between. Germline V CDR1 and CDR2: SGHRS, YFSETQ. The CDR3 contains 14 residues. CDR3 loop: CASSSGLGADTQYF. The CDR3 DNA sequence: TGCGCCAGCAGCTCCGGATTGGGCGCAGATACGCAGTATTTT.

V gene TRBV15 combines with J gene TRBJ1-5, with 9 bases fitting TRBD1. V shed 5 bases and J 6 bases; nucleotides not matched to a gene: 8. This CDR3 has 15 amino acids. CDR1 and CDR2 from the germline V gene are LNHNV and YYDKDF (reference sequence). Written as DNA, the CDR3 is TGTGCCACCAGCGTTTTGGGACAGGGCGGTCAGCCCCAGCATTTT. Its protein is CATSVLGQGGQPQHF.

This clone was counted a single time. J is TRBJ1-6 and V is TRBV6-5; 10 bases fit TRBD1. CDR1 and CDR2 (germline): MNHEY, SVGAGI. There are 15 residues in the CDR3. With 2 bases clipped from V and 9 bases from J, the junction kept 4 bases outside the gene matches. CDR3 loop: CASSYRDRGFSPLHF. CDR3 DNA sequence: TGTGCCAGCAGTTACCGGGACAGGGGTTTTTCACCCCTCCACTTT.

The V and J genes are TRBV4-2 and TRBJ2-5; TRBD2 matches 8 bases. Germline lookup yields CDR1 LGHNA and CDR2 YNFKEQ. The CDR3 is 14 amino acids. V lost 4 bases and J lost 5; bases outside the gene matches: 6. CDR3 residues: CASSLGRGEETQYF. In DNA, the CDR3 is TGTGCCAGCAGCCTCGGGAGGGGGGAGGAGACCCAGTACTTC.

CDR3 coding DNA: TGTGCCACCAGTGATCCCGGGACTAGAAGTACGCAGTATTTT. Translation gives CATSDPGTRSTQYF. V gene TRBV24-1 combines with J gene TRBJ2-3; 8 nucleotides agree with TRBD2. From germline, CDR1 is KGHDR and CDR2 SFDVKD. The CDR3 is made up of 14 amino acids. J lost 8 bases, V lost 3 bases, and 6 bases had no gene match.

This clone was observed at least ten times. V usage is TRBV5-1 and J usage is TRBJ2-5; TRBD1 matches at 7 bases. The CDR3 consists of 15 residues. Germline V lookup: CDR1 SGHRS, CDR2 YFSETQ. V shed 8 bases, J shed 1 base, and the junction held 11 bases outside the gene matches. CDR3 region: CASSGTAPFQETQYF. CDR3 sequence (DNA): TGCGCCAGTTCCGGGACAGCACCTTTCCAAGAGACCCAGTACTTC.

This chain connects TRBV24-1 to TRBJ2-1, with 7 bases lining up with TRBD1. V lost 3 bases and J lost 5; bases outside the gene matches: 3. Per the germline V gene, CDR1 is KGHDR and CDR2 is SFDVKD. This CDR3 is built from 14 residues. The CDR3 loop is CATSDRQGDNEQFF. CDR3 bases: TGTGCCACCAGTGATCGACAGGGAGACAATGAGCAGTTCTTC.

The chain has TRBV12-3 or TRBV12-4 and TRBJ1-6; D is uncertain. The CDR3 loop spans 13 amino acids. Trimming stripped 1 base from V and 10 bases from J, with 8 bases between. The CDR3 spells CASSLGPESPLHF. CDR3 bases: TGTGCCAGCAGTTTAGGTCCCGAGTCACCCCTCCACTTT.

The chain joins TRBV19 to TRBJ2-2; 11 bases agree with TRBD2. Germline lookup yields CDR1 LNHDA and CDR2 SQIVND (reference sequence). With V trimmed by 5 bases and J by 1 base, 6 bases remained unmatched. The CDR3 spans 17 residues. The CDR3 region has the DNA TGTGCCAGTAGTCTGAGACTAGCGGGATTGAACACCGGGGAGCTGTTTTTT. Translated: CASSLRLAGLNTGELFF.

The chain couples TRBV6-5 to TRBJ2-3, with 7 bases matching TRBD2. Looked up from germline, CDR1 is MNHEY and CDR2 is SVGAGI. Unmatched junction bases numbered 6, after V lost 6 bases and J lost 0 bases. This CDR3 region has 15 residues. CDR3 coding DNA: TGTGCCAGCAGCGACGGACTAGTGAGCACAGATACGCAGTATTTT. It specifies CASSDGLVSTDTQYF.

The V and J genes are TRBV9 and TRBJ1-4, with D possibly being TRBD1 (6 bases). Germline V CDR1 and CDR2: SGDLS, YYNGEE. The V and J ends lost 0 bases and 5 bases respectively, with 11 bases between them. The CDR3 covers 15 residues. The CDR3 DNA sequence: TGTGCCAGCAGCGTAGGAGACAGGAGAAATGAAAAACTGTTTTTT. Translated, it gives CASSVGDRRNEKLFF.

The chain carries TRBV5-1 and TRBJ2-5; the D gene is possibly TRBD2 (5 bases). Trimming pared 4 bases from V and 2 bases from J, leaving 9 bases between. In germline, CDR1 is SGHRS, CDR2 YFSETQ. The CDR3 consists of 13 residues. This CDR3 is CASSEPGQETQYF. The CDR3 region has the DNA TGCGCCAGCAGCGAGCCGGGGCAAGAGACCCAGTACTTC.

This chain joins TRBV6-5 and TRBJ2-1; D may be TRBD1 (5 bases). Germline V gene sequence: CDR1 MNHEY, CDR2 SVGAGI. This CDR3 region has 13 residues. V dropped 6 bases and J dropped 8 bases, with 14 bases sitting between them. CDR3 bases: TGTGCCAGCAGGGGTTCAGGGTTCTATGAGCAGTTCTTC. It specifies CASRGSGFYEQFF.

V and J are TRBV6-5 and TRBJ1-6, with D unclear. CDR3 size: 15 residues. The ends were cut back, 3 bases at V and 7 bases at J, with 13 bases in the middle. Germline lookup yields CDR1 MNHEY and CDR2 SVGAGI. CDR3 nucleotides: TGTGCCAGCAGTTATTCCGGGGATATAAATTCACCCCTCCACTTT. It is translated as CASSYSGDINSPLHF.

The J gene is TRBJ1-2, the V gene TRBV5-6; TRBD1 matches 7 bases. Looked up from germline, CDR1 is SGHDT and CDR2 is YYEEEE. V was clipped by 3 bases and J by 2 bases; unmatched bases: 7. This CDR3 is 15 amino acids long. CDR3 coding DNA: TGTGCCAGCAGCTACGGGACAGCCGAAAACTATGGCTACACCTTC. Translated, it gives CASSYGTAENYGYTF.

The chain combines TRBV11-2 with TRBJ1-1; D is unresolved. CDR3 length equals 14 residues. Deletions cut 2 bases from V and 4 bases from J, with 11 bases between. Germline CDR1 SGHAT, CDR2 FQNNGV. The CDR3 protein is CASSLLFEATEAFF. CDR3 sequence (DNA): TGTGCCAGCAGCTTACTTTTTGAGGCCACTGAAGCTTTCTTT.

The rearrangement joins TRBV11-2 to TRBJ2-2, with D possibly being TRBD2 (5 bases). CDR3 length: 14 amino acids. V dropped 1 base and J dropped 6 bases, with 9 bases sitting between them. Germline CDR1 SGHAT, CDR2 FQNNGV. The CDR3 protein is CASSLGAEAGELFF. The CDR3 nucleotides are TGTGCCAGCAGCTTAGGAGCGGAAGCCGGGGAGCTGTTTTTT.

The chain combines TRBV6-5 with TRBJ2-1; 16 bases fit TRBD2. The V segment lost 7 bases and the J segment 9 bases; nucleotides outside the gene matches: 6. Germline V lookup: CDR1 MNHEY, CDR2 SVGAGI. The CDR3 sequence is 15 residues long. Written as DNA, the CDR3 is TGTGCCAGCACAATGGGACTAGCGGGAGGGGGTGAGCAGTTCTTC. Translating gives CASTMGLAGGGEQFF.

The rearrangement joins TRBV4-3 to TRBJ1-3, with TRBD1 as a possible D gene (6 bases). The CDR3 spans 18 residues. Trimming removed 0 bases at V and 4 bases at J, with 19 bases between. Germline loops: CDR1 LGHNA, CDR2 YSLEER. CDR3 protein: CASSQDRADRFRGNTIYF. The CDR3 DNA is TGCGCCAGCAGCCAAGATAGGGCCGACAGGTTTAGAGGAAACACCATATATTTT.

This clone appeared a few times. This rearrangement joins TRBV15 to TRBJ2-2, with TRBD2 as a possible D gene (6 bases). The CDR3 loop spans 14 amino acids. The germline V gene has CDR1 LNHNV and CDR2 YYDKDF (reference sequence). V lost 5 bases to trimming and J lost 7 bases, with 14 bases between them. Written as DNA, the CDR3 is TGTGCCACCAGCGGGACTGGGCAGATCGGGGAGCTGTTTTTT. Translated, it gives CATSGTGQIGELFF.

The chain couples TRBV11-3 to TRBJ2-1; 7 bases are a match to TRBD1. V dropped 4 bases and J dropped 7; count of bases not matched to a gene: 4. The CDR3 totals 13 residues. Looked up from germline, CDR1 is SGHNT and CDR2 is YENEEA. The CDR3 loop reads CASSYHRGNEQFF. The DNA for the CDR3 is TGTGCCAGCAGCTACCACAGGGGAAATGAGCAGTTCTTC.

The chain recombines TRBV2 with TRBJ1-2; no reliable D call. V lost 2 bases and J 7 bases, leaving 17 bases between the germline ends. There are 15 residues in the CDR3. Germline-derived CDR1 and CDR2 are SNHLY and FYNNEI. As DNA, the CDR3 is TGTGCCAGCAGTGAACGTTTTCTAGAGTCCCGTGGCTACACCTTC. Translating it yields CASSERFLESRGYTF.

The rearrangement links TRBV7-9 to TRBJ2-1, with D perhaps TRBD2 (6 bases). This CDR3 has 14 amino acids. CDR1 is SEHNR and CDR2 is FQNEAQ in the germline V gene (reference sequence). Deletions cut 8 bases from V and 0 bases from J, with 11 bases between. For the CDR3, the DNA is TGTGCCAGCGGGGCCGGGAGCTCCTACAATGAGCAGTTCTTC. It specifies CASGAGSSYNEQFF.

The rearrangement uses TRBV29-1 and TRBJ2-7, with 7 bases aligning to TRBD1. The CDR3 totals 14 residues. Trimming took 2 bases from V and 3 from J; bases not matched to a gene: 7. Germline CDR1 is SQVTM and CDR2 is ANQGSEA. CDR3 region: CSVELRDSHYEQYF. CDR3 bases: TGCAGCGTTGAACTCCGGGACAGTCACTACGAGCAGTACTTC.

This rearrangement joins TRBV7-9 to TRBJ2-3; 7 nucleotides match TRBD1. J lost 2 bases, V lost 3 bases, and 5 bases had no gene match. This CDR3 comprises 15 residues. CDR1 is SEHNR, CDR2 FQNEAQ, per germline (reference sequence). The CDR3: CASSLGQLNTDTQYF. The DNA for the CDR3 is TGTGCCAGCAGCTTGGGACAGCTGAACACAGATACGCAGTATTTT.

For the CDR3, the DNA is TGTGCCAGTAGTATAGACCAGGAGGGCTACTACAATGAGCAGTTCTTC. This encodes CASSIDQEGYYNEQFF. The rearrangement links TRBV19 to TRBJ2-1, with TRBD2 as a possible D gene (6 bases). The CDR3 is made up of 16 amino acids. The germline CDR1 and CDR2 sequences are LNHDA and SQIVND (reference sequence). Trimming shortened V by 0 bases and J by 3 bases, and 12 bases separated the two germline ends.